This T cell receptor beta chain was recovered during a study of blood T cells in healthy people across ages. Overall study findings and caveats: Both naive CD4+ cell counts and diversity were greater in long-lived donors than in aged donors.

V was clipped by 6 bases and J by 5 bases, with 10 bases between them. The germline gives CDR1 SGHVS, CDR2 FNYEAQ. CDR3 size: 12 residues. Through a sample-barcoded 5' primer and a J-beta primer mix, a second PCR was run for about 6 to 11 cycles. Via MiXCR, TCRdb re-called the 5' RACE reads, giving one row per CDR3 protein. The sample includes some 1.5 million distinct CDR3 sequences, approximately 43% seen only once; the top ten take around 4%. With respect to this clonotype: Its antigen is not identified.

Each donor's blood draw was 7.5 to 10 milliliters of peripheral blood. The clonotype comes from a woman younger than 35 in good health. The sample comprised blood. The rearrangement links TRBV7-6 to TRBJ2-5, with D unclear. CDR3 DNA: TGTGCCAGCAGGCCAATTGGCGAGACCCAGTACTTC. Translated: CASRPIGETQYF. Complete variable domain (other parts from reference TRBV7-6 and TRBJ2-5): GAGVSQSPRYKVTKRGQDVALRCDPISGHVSLYWYRQALGQGPEFLTYFNYEAQQDKSGLPNDRFSAERPEGSISTLTIQRTEQRDSAMYRCASRPIGETQYFGPGTRLLVL.